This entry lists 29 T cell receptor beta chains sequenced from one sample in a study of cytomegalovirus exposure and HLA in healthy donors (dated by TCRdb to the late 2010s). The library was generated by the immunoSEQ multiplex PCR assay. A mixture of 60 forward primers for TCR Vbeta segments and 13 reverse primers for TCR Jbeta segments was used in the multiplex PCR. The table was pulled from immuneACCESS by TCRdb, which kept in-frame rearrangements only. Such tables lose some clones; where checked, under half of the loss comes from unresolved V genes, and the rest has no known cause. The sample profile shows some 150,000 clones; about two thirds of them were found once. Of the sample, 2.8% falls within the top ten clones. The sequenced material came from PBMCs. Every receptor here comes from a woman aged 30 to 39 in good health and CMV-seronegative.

The CDR3 reads CAGYRGSITSYGYTF. The CDR3 bases are TGTGCCGGTTATCGAGGTTCCATCACGTCTTATGGCTACACCTTC. The chain has TRBV2 and TRBJ1-2; D is unresolved. With 11 bases removed from V and 5 bases from J, the gap between germline ends came to 24 bases. Germline CDR1 and CDR2: SNHLY and FYNNEI. The CDR3 runs to 15 residues.

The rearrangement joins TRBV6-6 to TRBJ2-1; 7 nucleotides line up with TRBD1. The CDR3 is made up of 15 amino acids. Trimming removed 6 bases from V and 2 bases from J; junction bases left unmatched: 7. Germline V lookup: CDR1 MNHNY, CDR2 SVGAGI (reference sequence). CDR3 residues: CASSPAGGPYNEQFF. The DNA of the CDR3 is TGTGCCAGCAGCCCAGCAGGGGGACCCTACAATGAGCAGTTCTTC.

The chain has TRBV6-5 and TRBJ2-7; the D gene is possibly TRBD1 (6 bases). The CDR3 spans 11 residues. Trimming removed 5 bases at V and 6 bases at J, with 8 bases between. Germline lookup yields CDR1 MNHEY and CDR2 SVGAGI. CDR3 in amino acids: CASSQGSEQYF. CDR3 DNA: TGTGCCAGCAGTCAGGGGTCCGAGCAGTACTTC.

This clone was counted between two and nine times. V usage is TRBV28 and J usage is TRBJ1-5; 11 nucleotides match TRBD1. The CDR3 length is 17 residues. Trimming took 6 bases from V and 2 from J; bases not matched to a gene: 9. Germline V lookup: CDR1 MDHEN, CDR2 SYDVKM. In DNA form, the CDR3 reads TGTGCCAGCAGCCCCCGGACAGGGGGCATGGGCAATCAGCCCCAGCATTTT. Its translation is CASSPRTGGMGNQPQHF.

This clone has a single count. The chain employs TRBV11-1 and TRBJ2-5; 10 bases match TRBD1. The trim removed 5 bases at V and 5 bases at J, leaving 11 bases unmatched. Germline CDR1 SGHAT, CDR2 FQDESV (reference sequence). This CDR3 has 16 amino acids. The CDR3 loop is CASSPSPGQGTETQYF. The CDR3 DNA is TGTGCCAGCAGCCCTAGCCCGGGACAGGGGACGGAGACCCAGTACTTC.

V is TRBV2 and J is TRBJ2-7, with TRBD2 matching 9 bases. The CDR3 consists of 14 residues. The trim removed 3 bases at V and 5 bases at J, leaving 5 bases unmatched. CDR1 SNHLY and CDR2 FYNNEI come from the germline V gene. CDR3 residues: CASSEASGKNEQYF. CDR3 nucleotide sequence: TGTGCCAGCAGTGAGGCTAGCGGGAAAAACGAGCAGTACTTC.

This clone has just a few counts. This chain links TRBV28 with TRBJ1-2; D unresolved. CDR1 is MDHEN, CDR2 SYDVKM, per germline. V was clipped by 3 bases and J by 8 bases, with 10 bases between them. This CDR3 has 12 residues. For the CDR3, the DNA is TGTGCCAGCAGTTTCGGCAGCGTGGGCTACACCTTC. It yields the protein CASSFGSVGYTF.

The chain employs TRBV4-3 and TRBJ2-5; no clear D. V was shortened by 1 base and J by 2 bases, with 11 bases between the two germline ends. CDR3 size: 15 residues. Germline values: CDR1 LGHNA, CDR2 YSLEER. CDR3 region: CASSQGPGQQETQYF. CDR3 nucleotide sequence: TGCGCCAGCAGCCAAGGGCCAGGTCAACAAGAGACCCAGTACTTC.

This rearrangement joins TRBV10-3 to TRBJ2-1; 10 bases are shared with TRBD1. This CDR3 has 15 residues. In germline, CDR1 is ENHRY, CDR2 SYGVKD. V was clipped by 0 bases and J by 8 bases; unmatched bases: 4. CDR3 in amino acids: CAISESMGQGYEQFF. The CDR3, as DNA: TGTGCCATCAGTGAGTCGATGGGACAGGGGTATGAGCAGTTCTTC.

The CDR3 DNA reads as TGTGCCAGCAGGTCCTACCGGGACAGCTACGAGCAGTACTTC. It translates to CASRSYRDSYEQYF. The chain joins TRBV6-5 to TRBJ2-5; TRBD1 matches 7 bases. The DNA end is a closer match to TRBJ2-7, so the J assignment may be wrong. Germline CDR1 MNHEY, CDR2 SVGAGI. The CDR3 sequence is 14 residues long.

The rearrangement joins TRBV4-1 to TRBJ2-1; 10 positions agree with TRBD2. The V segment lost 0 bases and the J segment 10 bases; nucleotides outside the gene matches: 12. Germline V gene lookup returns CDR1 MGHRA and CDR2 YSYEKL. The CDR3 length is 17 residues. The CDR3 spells CASSQDQGASGGREQFF. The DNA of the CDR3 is TGCGCCAGCAGCCAAGACCAAGGAGCTAGCGGGGGCAGAGAGCAGTTCTTC.

The CDR3, as DNA: TGTGCCAGCAGCTTCGGGACAGGGTCCTACAATGAGCAGTTCTTC. It encodes CASSFGTGSYNEQFF. This sequence joins TRBV7-7 and TRBJ2-1; 9 positions match TRBD1. This CDR3 region has 15 residues. CDR1 and CDR2 (germline): SSHAT, FNYEAQ (reference sequence). The V and J ends lost 3 bases and 1 base, in that order; junction bases with no gene match: 1.

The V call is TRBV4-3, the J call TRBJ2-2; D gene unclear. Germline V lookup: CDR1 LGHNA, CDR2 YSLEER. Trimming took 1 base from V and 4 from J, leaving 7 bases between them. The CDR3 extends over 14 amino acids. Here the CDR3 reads CASSQAGFTGELFF. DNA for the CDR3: TGCGCCAGCAGCCAAGCTGGCTTCACCGGGGAGCTGTTTTTT.

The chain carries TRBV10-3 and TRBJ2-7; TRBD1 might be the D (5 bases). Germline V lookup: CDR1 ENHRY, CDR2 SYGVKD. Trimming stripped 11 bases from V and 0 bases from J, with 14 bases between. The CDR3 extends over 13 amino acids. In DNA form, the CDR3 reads TGTGCCGCGTACGACAGTACCTCCTACGAGCAGTACTTC. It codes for CAAYDSTSYEQYF.

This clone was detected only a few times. The DNA for the CDR3 is TGTGCCAGCAGTTTAACCGACAGGCTGAACACTGAAGCTTTCTTT. As protein: CASSLTDRLNTEAFF. The chain links TRBV28 to TRBJ1-1; D is perhaps TRBD1 (6 bases). Deletions cut 2 bases from V and 0 bases from J, with 10 bases between. Germline-derived CDR1 and CDR2 are MDHEN and SYDVKM. CDR3 length: 15 amino acids.

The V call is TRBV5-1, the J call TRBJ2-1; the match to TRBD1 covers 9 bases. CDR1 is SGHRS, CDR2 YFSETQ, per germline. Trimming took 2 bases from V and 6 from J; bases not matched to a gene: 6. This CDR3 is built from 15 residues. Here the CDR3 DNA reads TGCGCCAGCAGCTTATGGGACAGGGTTGGCAATGAGCAGTTCTTC. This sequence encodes CASSLWDRVGNEQFF.

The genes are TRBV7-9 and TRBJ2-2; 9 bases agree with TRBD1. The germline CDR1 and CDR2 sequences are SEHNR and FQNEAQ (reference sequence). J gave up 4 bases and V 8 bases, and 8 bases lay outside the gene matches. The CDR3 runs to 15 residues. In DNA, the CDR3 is TGTGCCAGCCACACCGGGACAGGGACCACCGGGGAGCTGTTTTTT. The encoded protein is CASHTGTGTTGELFF.

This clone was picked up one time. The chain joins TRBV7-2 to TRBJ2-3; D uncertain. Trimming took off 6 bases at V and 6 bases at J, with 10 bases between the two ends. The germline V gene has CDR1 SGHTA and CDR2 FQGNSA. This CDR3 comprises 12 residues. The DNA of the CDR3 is TGTGCCAGCAGTCTTCTCAGGGATACGCAGTATTTT. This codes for CASSLLRDTQYF.

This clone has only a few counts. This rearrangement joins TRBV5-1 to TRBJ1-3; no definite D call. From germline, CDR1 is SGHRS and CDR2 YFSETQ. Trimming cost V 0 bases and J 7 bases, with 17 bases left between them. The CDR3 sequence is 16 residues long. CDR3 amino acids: CASSLGPGGDGNTIYF. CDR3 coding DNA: TGCGCCAGCAGCTTGGGCCCCGGCGGGGATGGGAACACCATATATTTT.

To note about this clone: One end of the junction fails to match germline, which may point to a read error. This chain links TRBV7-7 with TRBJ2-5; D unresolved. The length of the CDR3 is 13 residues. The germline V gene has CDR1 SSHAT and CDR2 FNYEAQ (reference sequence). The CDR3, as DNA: TGTGCTAGCAGCTTAGGTCAGCAAGAGACCCAGTACTTC. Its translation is CASSLGQQETQYF.

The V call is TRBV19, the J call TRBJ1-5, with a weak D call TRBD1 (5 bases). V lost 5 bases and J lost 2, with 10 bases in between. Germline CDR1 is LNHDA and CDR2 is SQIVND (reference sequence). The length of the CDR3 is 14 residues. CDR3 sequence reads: CASSYQGGNQPQHF. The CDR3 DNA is TGTGCCAGTAGTTATCAGGGTGGCAATCAGCCCCAGCATTTT.

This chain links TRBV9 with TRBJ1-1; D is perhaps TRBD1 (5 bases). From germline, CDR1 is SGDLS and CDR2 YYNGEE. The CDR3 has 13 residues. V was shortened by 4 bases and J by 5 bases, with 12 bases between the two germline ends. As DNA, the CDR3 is TGTGCCAGCAGCCCTCAGGGTGCGACTGAAGCTTTCTTT. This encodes CASSPQGATEAFF.

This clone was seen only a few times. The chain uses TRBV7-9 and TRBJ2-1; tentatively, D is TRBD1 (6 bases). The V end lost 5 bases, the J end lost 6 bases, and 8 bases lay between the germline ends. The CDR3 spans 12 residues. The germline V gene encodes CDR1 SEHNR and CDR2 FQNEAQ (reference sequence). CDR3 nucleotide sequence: TGTGCCAGCAGCCGAGGGGGCAATGAGCAGTTCTTC. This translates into CASSRGGNEQFF. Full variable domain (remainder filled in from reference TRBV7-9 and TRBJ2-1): DTGVSQNPRHKITKRGQNVTFRCDPISEHNRLYWYRQTLGQGPEFLTYFQNEAQLEKSRLLSDRFSAERPKGSFSTLEIQRTEQGDSAMYLCASSRGGNEQFFGPGTRLTVL.

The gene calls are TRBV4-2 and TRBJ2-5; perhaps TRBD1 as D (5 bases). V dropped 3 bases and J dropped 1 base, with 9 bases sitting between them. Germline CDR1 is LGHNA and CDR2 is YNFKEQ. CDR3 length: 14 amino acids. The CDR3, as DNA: TGTGCCAGCAGCCAGACAGAAAGCCAAGAGACCCAGTACTTC. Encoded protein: CASSQTESQETQYF.

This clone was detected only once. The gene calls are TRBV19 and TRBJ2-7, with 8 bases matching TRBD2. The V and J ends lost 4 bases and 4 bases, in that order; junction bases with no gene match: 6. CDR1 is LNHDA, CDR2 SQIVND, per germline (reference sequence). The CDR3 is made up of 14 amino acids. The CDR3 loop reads CASSSSGNEYEQYF. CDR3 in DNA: TGTGCCAGTAGTAGTAGCGGGAACGAATACGAGCAGTACTTC.

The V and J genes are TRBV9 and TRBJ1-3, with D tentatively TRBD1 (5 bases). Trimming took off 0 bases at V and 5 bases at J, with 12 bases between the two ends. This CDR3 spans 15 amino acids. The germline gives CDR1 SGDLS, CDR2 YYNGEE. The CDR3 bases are TGTGCCAGCAGCGTAGGACAGCGTAGGAGAAACACCATATATTTT. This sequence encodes CASSVGQRRRNTIYF.

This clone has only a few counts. CDR3 residues: CASARGNEQFF. The DNA for the CDR3 is TGTGCCAGCGCCCGGGGCAATGAGCAGTTCTTC. The J gene is TRBJ2-1, the V gene TRBV27, with D possibly TRBD2 on 5 matching bases. This CDR3 comprises 11 residues. Trimming took off 8 bases at V and 6 bases at J, with 8 bases between the two ends. Germline CDR1 is MNHEY and CDR2 is SMNVEV (reference sequence).

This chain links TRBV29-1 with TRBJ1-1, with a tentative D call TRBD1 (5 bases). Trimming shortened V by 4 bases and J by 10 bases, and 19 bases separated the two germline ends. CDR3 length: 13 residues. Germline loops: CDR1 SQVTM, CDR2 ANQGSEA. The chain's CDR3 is CSVAPFSRVGAFF. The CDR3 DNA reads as TGCAGCGTTGCTCCTTTCTCCAGGGTGGGAGCTTTCTTT.

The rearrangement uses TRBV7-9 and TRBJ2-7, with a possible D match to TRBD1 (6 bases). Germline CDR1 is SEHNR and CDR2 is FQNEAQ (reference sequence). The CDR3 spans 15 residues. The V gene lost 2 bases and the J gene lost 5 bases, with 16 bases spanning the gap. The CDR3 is CASSLYLGTFNEQYF. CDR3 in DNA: TGTGCCAGCAGCTTATATCTAGGGACATTCAACGAGCAGTACTTC.